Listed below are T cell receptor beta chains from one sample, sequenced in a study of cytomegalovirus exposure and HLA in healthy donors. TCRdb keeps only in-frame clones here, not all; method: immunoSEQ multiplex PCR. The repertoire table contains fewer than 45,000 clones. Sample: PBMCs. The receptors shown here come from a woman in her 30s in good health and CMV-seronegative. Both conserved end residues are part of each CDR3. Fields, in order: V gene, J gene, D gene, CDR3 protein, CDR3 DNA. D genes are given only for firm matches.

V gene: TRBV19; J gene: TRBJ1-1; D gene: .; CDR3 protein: CASSIDRRENTEAFF; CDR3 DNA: TGTGCCAGTAGTATAGATCGCCGGGAGAACACTGAAGCTTTCTTT
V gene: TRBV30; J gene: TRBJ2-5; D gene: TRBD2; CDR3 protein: CAWSLGLAGGPGTQYF; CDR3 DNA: TGTGCCTGGAGCCTCGGGTTAGCGGGAGGGCCCGGGACCCAGTACTTC
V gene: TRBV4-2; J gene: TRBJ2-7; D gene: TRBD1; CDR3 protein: CASSPGGGQGSSYEQYF; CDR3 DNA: TGTGCCAGCAGCCCGGGAGGGGGACAGGGGTCCTCCTACGAGCAGTACTTC
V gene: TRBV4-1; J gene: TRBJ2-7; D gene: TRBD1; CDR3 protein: CASSQGPGQGTYEQYF; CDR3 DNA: TGCGCCAGCAGCCAAGGGCCGGGACAGGGTACCTACGAGCAGTACTTC
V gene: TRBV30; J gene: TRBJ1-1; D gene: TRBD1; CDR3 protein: CAWSRDSLNTEAFF; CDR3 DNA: TGTGCCTGGAGCCGGGACAGCCTGAACACTGAAGCTTTCTTT
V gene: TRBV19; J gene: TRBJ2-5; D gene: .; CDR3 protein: CASSPQGIRETQYF; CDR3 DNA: TGTGCCAGTAGCCCTCAGGGGATCCGAGAGACCCAGTACTTC
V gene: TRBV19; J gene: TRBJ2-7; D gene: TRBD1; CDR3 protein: CASSWDRGYEQYF; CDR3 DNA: TGTGCCAGTAGTTGGGACAGGGGCTACGAGCAGTACTTC
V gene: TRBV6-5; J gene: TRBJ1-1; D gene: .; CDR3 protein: CASSAGETEAFF; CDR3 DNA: TGTGCCAGCAGTGCAGGGGAAACTGAAGCTTTCTTT
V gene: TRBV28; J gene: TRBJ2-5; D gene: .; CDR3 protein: CASSLGPYGVGETQYF; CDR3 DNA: TGTGCCAGCAGCCTAGGTCCGTACGGGGTGGGGGAGACCCAGTACTTC
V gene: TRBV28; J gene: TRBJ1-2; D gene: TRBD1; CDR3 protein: CASKGTGYYGYTF; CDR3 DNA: TGTGCCAGCAAAGGGACAGGGTACTATGGCTACACCTTC
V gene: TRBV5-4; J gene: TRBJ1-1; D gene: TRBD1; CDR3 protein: CASSRQGALGTEAFF; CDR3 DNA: TGTGCCAGCAGCCGACAGGGGGCGCTTGGCACTGAAGCTTTCTTT
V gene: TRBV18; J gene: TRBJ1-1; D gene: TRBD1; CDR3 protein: CASSPSSGGYTEAFF; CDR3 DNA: TGTGCCAGCTCACCATCGTCAGGGGGGTACACTGAAGCTTTCTTT
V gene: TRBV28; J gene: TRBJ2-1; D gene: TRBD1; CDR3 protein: CASSLPGTGFSNEQFF; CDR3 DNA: TGTGCCAGCAGTCTTCCCGGGACAGGGTTTAGCAATGAGCAGTTCTTC
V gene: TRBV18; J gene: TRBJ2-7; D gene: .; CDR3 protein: CASSQKVTSYEQYF; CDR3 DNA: TGTGCCAGCTCACAAAAGGTGACAAGCTACGAGCAGTACTTC
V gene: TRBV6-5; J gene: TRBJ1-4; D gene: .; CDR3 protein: CASSLGGVTNEKLFF; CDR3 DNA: TGTGCCAGCAGTCTGGGGGGAGTAACTAATGAAAAACTGTTTTTT
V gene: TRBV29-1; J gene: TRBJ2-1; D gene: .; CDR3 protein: CSAVGGGSYNEQFF; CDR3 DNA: TGCAGCGCCGTGGGGGGTGGTTCCTACAATGAGCAGTTCTTC
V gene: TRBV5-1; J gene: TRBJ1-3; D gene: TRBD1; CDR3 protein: CASSLVTGTGNSGNTIYF; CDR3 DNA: TGCGCCAGCAGCTTGGTCACCGGGACAGGAAACTCTGGAAACACCATATATTTT
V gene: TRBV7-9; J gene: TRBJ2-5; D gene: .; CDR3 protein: CASSFGPQRLQETQYF; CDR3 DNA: TGTGCCAGCAGCTTCGGCCCTCAGCGGCTGCAAGAGACCCAGTACTTC
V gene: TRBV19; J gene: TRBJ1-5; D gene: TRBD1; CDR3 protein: CASSALDRDNQPQHF; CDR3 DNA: TGTGCCAGTAGTGCCCTGGACAGGGACAATCAGCCCCAGCATTTT
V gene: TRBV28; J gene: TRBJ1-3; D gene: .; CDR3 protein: CASSLRQPSGNTIYF; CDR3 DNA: TGTGCCAGCAGTTTGCGGCAGCCTTCTGGAAACACCATATATTTT
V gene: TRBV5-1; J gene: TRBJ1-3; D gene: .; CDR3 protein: CASTKGGDLAGNTIYF; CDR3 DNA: TGCGCCAGCACCAAAGGGGGGGACCTCGCTGGAAACACCATATATTTT
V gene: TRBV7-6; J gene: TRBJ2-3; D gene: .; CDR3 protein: CASSLRGGGGSTDTQYF; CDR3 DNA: TGTGCCAGCAGCTTAAGAGGTGGGGGAGGAAGCACAGATACGCAGTATTTT
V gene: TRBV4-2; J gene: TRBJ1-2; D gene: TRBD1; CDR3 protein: CASSQGQGSYGYTF; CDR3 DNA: TGTGCCAGCAGCCAGGGACAGGGGAGCTATGGCTACACCTTC
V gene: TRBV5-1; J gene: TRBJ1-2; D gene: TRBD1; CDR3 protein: CASSQGQPYGYTF; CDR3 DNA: TGCGCCAGCAGCCAGGGACAGCCCTATGGCTACACCTTC
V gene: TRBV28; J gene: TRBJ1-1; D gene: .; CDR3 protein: CASSRDTEAFF; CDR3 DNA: TGTGCCAGCAGCCGCGACACTGAAGCTTTCTTT
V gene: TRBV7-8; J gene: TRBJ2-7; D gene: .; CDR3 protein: CASSLVRLVIPYEQYF; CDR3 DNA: TGTGCCAGCAGCTTAGTAAGGCTAGTAATTCCCTACGAGCAGTACTTC
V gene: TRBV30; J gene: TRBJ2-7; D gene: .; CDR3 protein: CACRTGEVNEQYF; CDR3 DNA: TGTGCCTGTCGAACAGGGGAGGTCAACGAGCAGTACTTC
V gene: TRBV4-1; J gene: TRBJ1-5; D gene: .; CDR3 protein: CASSLRYDFYSNQPQHF; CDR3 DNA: TGCGCCAGCAGCCTTCGTTACGACTTCTATAGCAATCAGCCCCAGCATTTT
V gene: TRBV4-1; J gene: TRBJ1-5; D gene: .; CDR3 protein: CASSQVPGDQPQHF; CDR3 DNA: TGCGCCAGCAGCCAAGTCCCAGGGGATCAGCCCCAGCATTTT
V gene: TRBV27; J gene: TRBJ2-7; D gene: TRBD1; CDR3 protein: CASSFDRGYEQYF; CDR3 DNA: TGTGCCAGCAGTTTTGACAGGGGGTACGAGCAGTACTTC
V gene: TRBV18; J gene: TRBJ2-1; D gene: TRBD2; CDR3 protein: CASSPSGSYNEQFF; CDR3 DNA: TGTGCCAGCTCACCCAGCGGGAGCTACAATGAGCAGTTCTTC
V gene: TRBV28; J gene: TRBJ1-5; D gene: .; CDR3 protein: CASSFHPASGNQPQHF; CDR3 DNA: TGTGCCAGCAGTTTCCATCCGGCGAGCGGTAATCAGCCCCAGCATTTT
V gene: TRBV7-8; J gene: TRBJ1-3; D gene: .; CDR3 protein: CASSLGAGPGNTIYF; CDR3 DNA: TGTGCCAGCAGCCTAGGGGCAGGGCCTGGAAACACCATATATTTT
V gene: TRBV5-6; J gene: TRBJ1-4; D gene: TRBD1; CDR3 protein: CASSWGTGLEKLFF; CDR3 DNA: TGTGCCAGCAGCTGGGGGACAGGGCTTGAAAAACTGTTTTTT
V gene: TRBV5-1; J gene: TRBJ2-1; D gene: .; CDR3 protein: CASRLEGSEQFF; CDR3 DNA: TGCGCCAGCAGACTGGAGGGATCTGAGCAGTTCTTC
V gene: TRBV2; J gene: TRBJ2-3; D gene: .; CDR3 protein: CATETGASPGTDTQYF; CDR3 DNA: TGTGCCACCGAAACGGGTGCCTCCCCTGGGACAGATACGCAGTATTTT
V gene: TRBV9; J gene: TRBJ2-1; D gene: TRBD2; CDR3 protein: CASSVGGYEQFF; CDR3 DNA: TGTGCCAGCAGCGTGGGAGGGTATGAGCAGTTCTTC
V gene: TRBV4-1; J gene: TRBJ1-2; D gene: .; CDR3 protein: CASSQGGQGGIWLPYGYTF; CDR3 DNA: TGCGCCAGCAGCCAAGGAGGGCAAGGGGGAATCTGGCTACCTTATGGCTACACCTTC
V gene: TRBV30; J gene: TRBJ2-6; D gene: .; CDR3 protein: CAWSQLGGANVLTF; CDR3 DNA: TGTGCCTGGAGTCAGCTAGGTGGGGCCAACGTCCTGACTTTC
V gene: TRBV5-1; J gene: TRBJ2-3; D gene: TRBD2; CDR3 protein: CASSSGLADTDTQYF; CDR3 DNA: TGCGCCAGCAGCTCGGGACTAGCGGACACAGATACGCAGTATTTT
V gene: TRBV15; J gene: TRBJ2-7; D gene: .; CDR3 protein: CATSRDRGDSYEQYF; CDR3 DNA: TGTGCCACCAGCAGAGACAGGGGGGACTCCTACGAGCAGTACTTC
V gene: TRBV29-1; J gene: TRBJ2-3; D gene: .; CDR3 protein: CSVEEGAEATQYF; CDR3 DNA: TGCAGCGTTGAGGAGGGGGCGGAAGCTACGCAGTATTTT
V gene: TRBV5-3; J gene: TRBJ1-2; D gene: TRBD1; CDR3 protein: CARSHDRGVYGYTF; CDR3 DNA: TGTGCCAGAAGCCACGACAGGGGCGTCTATGGCTACACCTTC
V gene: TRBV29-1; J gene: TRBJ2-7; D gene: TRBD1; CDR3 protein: CSVLRDRDEQYF; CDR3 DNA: TGCAGCGTCCTCCGGGACAGGGACGAGCAGTACTTC